This TCR beta chain stems from a study of T cell changes during pregnancy in multiple sclerosis. This clone was recorded a few times. With V trimmed by 5 bases and J by 1 base, 8 bases remained unmatched. This CDR3 has 18 amino acids. Germline V gene sequence: CDR1 SGHVS, CDR2 FQNEAQ. Sequenced by immunoSEQ multiplex PCR; TCRdb stores in-frame clones only, minus some. The sample lists 40,000 or so clones, around nine tenths occurring once. This material consisted of CD4+ T cells from peripheral blood mononuclear cells, taken in the third trimester of pregnancy. This sequence joins TRBV7-8 and TRBJ2-3; 14 bases map to TRBD2. This TCR derives from a female donor in good health, enrolled as a control in a pregnancy study. CDR3 nucleotide sequence: TGTGCCAGCAGCCGGCGACTAGCGGGGGGGCCGGGCACAGATACGCAGTATTTT. It codes for CASSRRLAGGPGTDTQYF.